This T cell receptor (beta chain) was sequenced during a study of identical twins. Per germline, CDR1 MDHEN and CDR2 SYDVKM. The V segment lost 6 bases and the J segment 3 bases; nucleotides outside the gene matches: 9. CDR3 length: 16 residues. On this clonotype itself: What it recognizes is unknown.

MiXCR, applied by TCRdb to the 5' RACE reads, yields one record per CDR3 protein. The table records hundreds of thousands of distinct CDR3 sequences, 8% to 9% of them present only once. Study findings and constraints: Sequences that were beta out-of-frame showed weaker excess twin sharing. Abundant beta clonotypes from cord blood had fewer insertions, unlike memory repertoires, which showed none.

These same records also appear under a second study, on yellow fever vaccine responses in identical twins.

Material: PBMCs. V is TRBV28 and J is TRBJ2-7; 12 nucleotides line up with TRBD1. The sequence derives from a woman younger than 30 in good health. Here the CDR3 DNA reads TGTGCCAGCAGCGGTCCGGGACAGGGGGCGCTCTACGAGCAGTACTTC. Translating gives CASSGPGQGALYEQYF.